This T cell receptor (beta chain) was identified in a study of blood T cell repertoires in COVID-19. About the study: The cDNA or gDNA used as material had been derived from T cells, B-cell-depleted T cells, or PBMCs.

The germline gives CDR1 LGHNT, CDR2 FRNRAP. This CDR3 contains 17 residues. Trimming left V 0 bases short and J 7 bases short, with 21 bases between. Libraries were prepared by immunoSEQ multiplex PCR; TCRdb keeps only in-frame clonotypes and omits some of them. The data contain over 150,000 clones, around 77% of them seen just once; the ten biggest clones take up around 2.7%. Material for sequencing was peripheral blood. The rearrangement links TRBV12-5 to TRBJ2-5, with D possibly TRBD2 on 6 matching bases. The receptor was isolated from a man between 65 and 80 years old with acute or convalescent COVID-19. Here the CDR3 reads CASGLVPGSFPEGTQYF. As DNA, the CDR3 is TGTGCTAGTGGTTTGGTACCTGGGAGTTTCCCGGAGGGGACCCAGTACTTC.